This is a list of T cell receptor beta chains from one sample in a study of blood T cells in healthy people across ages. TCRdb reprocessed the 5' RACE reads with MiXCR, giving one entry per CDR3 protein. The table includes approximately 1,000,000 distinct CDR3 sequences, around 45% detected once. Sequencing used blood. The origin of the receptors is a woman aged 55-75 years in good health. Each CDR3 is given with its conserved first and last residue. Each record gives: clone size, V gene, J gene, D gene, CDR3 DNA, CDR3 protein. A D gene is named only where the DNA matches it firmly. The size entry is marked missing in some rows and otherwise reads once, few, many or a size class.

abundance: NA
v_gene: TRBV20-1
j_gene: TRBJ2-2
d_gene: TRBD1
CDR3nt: TGCAGTGCAAACCAGGGACAGGGAAAAGGGGAGCTGTTTTTT
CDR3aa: CSANQGQGKGELFF

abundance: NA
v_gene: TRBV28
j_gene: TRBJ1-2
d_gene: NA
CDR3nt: TGTGCCAGCAGTTTTAGCAGCTATGGCTACACCTTC
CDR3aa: CASSFSSYGYTF

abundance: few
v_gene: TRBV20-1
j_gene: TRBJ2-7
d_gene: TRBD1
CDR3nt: TGCAGTGCTACGGGGGACAGGGGATACGAGCAGTACTTC
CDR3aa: CSATGDRGYEQYF

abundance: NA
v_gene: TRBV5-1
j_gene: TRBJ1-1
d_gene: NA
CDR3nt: TGCGCCAGCAGCTTGTATCTAGGGATTTCGAACACTGAAGCTTTCTTT
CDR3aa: CASSLYLGISNTEAFF

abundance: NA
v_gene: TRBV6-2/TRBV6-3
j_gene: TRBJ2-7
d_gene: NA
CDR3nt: TGTGCCAGCAGTTACGGGAGCGCATCCTCCTACGAGCAGTACTTC
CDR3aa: CASSYGSASSYEQYF

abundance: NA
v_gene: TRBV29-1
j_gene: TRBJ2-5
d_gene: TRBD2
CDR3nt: TGCAGCGTTGGGGACGTCGGGGCTAGCGGAAGACGGGAGACCCAGTACTTC
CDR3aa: CSVGDVGASGRRETQYF

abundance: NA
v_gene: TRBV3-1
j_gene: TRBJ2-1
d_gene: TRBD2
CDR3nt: TGTGCCAGCAGCCTCGTTAGCGGGAGGGGCTACAATGAGCAGTTCTTC
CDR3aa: CASSLVSGRGYNEQFF

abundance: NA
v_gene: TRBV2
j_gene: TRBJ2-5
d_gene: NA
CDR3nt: TGTGCCAGCAGCGTTAGAACAGGGTCCGGAGAGACCCAGTACTTC
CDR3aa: CASSVRTGSGETQYF

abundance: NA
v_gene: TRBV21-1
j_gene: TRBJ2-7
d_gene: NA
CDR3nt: TGTGCCAGCAGCTCCAAAACTGACACCTACGAGCAGTACTTC
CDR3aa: CASSSKTDTYEQYF

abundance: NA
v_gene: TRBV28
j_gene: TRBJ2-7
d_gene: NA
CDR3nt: TGTGCCAGCAGCTCCGTTTTTGGGCGCAAAGACTACGAGCAGTACTTC
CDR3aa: CASSSVFGRKDYEQYF

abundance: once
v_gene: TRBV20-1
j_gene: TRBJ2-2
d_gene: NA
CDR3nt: TGCAGTGCTCGGGACTTCGCGAACACCGGGGAGCTGTTTTTT
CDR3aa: CSARDFANTGELFF

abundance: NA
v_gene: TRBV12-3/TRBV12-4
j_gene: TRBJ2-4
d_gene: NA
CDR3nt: TGTGCCAGCAGTTTAGGGTACATTCAGTACTTC
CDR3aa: CASSLGYIQYF

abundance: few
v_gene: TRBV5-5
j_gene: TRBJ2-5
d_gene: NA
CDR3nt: TGTGCCAGCAGCTCCTGGGACTCTTCGTACCAAGAGACCCAGTACTTC
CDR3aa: CASSSWDSSYQETQYF

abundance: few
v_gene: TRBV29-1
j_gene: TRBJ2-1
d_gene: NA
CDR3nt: TGCAGCGTTGTATCCTCACCGAATGAGCAGTTCTTC
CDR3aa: CSVVSSPNEQFF

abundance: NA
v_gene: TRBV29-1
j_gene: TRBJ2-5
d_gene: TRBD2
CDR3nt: TGCAGCGGCCGGGGGACTAGCGGAACCTACAATGAGCAGTACTTC
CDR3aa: CSGRGTSGTYNEQYF

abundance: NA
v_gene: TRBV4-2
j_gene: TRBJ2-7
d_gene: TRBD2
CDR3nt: TGTGCCAGCAGCCACACTAGCGGCGCCCGCAGATACGTGCAGTACTTC
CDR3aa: CASSHTSGARRYVQYF

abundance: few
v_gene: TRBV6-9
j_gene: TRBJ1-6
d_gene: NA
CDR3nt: TGTGCCCAGCAGTTACCCAAGGGGCCCAATTCACCCCTCCACTTT
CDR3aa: CAQQLPKGPNSPLHF

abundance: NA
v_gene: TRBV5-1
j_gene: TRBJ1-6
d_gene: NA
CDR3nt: TGCGCCAGCGGGGAGGCTTCCTATAATTCACCCCTCCACTTT
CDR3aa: CASGEASYNSPLHF

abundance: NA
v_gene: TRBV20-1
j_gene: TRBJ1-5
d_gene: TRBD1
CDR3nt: TGCAGTGCTAACACTCAACAGGGGAGGCAGCCCCAGCATTTT
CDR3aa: CSANTQQGRQPQHF

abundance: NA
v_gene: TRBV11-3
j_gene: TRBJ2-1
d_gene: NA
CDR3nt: TGTGCCAGCAGCGTAGGACAAACATACAATGAGCAGTTCTTC
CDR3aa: CASSVGQTYNEQFF

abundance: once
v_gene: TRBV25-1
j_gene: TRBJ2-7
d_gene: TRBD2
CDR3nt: TGTGCCAGCAGTGAATCACAAACTAGCGGGAGTTCCTACGAGCAGTACTTC
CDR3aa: CASSESQTSGSSYEQYF

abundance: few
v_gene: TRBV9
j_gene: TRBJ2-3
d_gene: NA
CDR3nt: TGTGCCAGCAGCGTCGCAGCGGAGGATACGCAGTATTTT
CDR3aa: CASSVAAEDTQYF

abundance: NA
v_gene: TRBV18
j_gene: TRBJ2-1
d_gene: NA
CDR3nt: TGTGCCAGCTCACCTGGCGGGAAGGGGGTAGACAATGAGCAGTTCTTC
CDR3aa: CASSPGGKGVDNEQFF

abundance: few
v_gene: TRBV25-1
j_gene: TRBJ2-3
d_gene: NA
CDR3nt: TGTGCCAGCAGTGTTGCCTACGGTACGCAGTATTTT
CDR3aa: CASSVAYGTQYF

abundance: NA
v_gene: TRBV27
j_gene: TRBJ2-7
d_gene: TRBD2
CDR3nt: TGTGCCAGCAGTCAAACCACAACAGCGGGAGGAGCTTACGAGCAGTACTTC
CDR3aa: CASSQTTTAGGAYEQYF

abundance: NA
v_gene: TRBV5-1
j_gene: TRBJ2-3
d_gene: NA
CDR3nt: TGCGCCAGCAGCTTGGACATCACAGATACGCAGTATTTT
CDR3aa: CASSLDITDTQYF

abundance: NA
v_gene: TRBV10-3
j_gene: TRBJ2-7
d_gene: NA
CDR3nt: TGTGCCATCGCTACCTACGAGCAGTACTTC
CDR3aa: CAIATYEQYF

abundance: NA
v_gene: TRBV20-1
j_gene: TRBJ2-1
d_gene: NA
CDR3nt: TGCAGTGCTAGAGATGAGGACACATTTAATGAGCAGTTCTTC
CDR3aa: CSARDEDTFNEQFF

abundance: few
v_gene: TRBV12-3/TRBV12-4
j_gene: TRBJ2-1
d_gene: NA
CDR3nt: TGTGCCAGCTCCGACTACCCCTCTAGGACCTACAATGAGCAGTTCTTC
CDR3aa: CASSDYPSRTYNEQFF

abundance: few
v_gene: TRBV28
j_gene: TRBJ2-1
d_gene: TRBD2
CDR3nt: TGTGCCAGCGCTCCTAGCGGGACCAATGAGCAGTTCTTC
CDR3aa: CASAPSGTNEQFF

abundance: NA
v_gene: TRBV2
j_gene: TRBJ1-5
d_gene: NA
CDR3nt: TGTGCCAGTCACTCAGACGGGGTTTCGGGCAATCAGCCCCAGCATTTT
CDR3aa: CASHSDGVSGNQPQHF

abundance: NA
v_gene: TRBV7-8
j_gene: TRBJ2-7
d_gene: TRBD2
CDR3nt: TGTGCCAGCAGCTTAGGATTGCGGGAGTACGAGCAGTACTTC
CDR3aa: CASSLGLREYEQYF